Here is one T cell receptor beta chain with its context. The source of the sample is a study of sequential checkpoint blockade in melanoma. The sample's treatment: randomized to nivolumab then ipilimumab (arm A) or the reverse (arm B). From thawed PBMCs, live CD3+CD8+ cells negative for CD19 and CD56 were sorted. TCRdb keeps only in-frame clones here, not all; method: immunoSEQ multiplex PCR. The data show over 8,000 clones, more than 70% seen once. Germline values: CDR1 SGHNT, CDR2 YYREEE (reference sequence). This CDR3 spans 14 amino acids. V lost 6 bases and J lost 9, with 19 bases in between. This chain uses TRBV5-4 with TRBJ2-1, with D maybe TRBD2 (5 bases). The receptor's source is a human donor with melanoma. The material was CD8+ T cells sorted from blood (inferred from file names), obtained from a patient given nivolumab and ipilimumab in sequence. CDR3 nucleotide sequence: TGTGCCAGCACTCCGGCAACTTACCTAGCTGAGCAGTTCTTC. Translation gives CASTPATYLAEQFF.